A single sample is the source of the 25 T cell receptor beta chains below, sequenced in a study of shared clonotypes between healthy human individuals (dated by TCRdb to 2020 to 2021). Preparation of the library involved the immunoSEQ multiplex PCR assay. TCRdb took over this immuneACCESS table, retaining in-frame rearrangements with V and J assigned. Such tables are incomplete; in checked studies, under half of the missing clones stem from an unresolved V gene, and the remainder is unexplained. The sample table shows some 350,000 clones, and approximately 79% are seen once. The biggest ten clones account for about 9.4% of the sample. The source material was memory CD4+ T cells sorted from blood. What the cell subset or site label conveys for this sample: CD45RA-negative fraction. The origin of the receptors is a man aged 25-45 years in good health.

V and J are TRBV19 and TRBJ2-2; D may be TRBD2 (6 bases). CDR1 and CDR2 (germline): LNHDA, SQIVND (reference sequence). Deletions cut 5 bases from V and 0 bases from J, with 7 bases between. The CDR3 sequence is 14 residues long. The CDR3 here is CASSAGSNTGELFF. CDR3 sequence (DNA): TGTGCCAGTAGTGCGGGATCGAACACCGGGGAGCTGTTTTTT.

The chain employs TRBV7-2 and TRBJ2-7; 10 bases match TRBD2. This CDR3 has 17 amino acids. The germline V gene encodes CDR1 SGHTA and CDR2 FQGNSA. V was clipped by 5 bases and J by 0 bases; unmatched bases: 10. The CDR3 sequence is CASSTRSSGRSSYEQYF. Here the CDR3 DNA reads TGTGCCAGCAGCACCCGAAGTAGCGGGAGGAGCTCCTACGAGCAGTACTTC. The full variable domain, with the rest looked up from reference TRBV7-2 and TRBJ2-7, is GAGVSQSPSNKVTEKGKDVELRCDPISGHTALYWYRQSLGQGLEFLIYFQGNSAPDKSGLPSDRFSAERTGGSVSTLTIQRTQQEDSAVYLCASSTRSSGRSSYEQYFGPGTRLTVT.

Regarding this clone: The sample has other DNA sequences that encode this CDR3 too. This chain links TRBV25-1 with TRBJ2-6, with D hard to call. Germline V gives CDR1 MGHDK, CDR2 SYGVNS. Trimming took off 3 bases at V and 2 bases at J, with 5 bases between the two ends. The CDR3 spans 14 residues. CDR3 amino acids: CASSEFPGANVLTF. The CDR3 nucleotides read TGTGCCAGCAGTGAGTTCCCTGGGGCCAACGTCCTGACTTTC.

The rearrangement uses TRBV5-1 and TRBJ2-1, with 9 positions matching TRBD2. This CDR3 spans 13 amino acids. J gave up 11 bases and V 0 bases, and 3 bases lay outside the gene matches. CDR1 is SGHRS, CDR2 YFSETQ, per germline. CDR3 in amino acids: CASSLAAGGQQFF. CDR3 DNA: TGCGCCAGCAGCTTGGCGGCGGGAGGGCAGCAGTTCTTC.

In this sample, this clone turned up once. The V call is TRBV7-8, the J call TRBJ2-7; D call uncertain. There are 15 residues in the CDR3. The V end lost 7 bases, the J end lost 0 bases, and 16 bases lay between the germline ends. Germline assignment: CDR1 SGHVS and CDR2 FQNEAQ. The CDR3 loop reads CASTHWRTSSYEQYF. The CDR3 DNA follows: TGTGCCAGCACCCACTGGCGGACCAGCTCCTACGAGCAGTACTTC. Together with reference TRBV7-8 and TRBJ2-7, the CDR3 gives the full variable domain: GAGVSQSPRYKVAKRGQDVALRCDPISGHVSLFWYQQALGQGPEFLTYFQNEAQLDKSGLPSDRFFAERPEGSVSTLKIQRTQQEDSAVYLCASTHWRTSSYEQYFGPGTRLTVT.

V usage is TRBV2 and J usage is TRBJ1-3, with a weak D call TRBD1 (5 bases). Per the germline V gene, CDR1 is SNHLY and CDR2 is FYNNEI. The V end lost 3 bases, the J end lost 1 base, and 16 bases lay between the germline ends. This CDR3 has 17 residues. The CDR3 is CASSEEQAIPSGNTIYF. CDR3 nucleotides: TGTGCCAGCAGTGAGGAACAGGCCATACCTTCTGGAAACACCATATATTTT. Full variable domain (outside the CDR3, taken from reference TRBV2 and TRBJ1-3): EPEVTQTPSHQVTQMGQEVILRCVPISNHLYFYWYRQILGQKVEFLVSFYNNEISEKSEIFDDQFSVERPDGSNFTLKIRSTKLEDSAMYFCASSEEQAIPSGNTIYFGEGSWLTVV.

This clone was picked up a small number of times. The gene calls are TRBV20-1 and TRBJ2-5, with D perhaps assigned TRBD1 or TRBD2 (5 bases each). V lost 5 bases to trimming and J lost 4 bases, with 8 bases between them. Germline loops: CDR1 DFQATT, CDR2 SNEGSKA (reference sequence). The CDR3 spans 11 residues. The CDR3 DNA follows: TGCAGTGCTTCAGGGACAGAGACCCAGTACTTC. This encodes CSASGTETQYF.

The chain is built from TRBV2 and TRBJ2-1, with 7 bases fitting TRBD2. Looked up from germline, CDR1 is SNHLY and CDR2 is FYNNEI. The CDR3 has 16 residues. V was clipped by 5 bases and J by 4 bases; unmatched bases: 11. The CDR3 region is CASSTRRTRGYNEQFF. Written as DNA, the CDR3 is TGTGCCAGCAGTACACGACGGACTAGGGGATACAATGAGCAGTTCTTC. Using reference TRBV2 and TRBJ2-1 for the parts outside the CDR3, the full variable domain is EPEVTQTPSHQVTQMGQEVILRCVPISNHLYFYWYRQILGQKVEFLVSFYNNEISEKSEIFDDQFSVERPDGSNFTLKIRSTKLEDSAMYFCASSTRRTRGYNEQFFGPGTRLTVL.

In DNA form, the CDR3 reads TGCGCCAGCAGCTTGGCCGTGGGCGGGAAGGGAGAGACCCAGTACTTC. This translates into CASSLAVGGKGETQYF. This chain joins TRBV5-1 and TRBJ2-5; the D gene is possibly TRBD2 (6 bases). Between the trimmed V and J ends, which lost 0 bases and 4 bases, there was a span of 16 bases. CDR1 and CDR2 from the germline V gene are SGHRS and YFSETQ. This CDR3 is 16 amino acids long. The whole variable domain, remainder taken from reference TRBV5-1 and TRBJ2-5, is KAGVTQTPRYLIKTRGQQVTLSCSPISGHRSVSWYQQTPGQGLQFLFEYFSETQRNKGNFPGRFSGRQFSNSRSEMNVSTLELGDSALYLCASSLAVGGKGETQYFGPGTRLLVL.

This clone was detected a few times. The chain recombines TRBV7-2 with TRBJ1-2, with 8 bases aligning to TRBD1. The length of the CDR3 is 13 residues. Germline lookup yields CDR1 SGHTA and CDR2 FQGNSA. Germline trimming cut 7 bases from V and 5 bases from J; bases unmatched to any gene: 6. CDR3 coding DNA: TGTGCCAGCACGCCAGGGGGCAGATATGGCTACACCTTC. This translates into CASTPGGRYGYTF. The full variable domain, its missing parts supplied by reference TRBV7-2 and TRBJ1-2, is GAGVSQSPSNKVTEKGKDVELRCDPISGHTALYWYRQSLGQGLEFLIYFQGNSAPDKSGLPSDRFSAERTGGSVSTLTIQRTQQEDSAVYLCASTPGGRYGYTFGSGTRLTVV.

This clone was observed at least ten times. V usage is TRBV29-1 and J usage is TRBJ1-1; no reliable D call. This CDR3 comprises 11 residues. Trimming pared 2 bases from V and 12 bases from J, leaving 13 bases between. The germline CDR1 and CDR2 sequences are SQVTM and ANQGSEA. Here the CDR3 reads CSVELGNRPFF. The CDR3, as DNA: TGCAGCGTTGAACTGGGGAACCGACCTTTCTTT.

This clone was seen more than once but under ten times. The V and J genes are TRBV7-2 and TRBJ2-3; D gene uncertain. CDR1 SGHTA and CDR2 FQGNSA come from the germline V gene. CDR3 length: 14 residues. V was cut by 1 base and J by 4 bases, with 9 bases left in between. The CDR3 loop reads CASSLVGSADTQYF. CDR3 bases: TGTGCCAGCAGCTTAGTTGGGTCAGCAGATACGCAGTATTTT. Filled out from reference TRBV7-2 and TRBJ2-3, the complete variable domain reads GAGVSQSPSNKVTEKGKDVELRCDPISGHTALYWYRQSLGQGLEFLIYFQGNSAPDKSGLPSDRFSAERTGGSVSTLTIQRTQQEDSAVYLCASSLVGSADTQYFGPGTRLTVL.

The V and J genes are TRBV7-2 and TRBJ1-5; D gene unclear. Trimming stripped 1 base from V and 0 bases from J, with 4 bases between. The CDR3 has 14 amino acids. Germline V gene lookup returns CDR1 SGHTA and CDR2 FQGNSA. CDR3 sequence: CASSLGVSNQPQHF. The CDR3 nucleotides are TGTGCCAGCAGCTTAGGGGTTAGCAATCAGCCCCAGCATTTT.

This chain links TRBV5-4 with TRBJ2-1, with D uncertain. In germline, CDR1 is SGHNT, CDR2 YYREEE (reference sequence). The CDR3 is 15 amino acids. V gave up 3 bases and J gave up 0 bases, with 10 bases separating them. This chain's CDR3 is CASSSELSSYNEQFF. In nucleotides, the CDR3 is TGTGCCAGCAGCTCTGAACTCAGCTCCTACAATGAGCAGTTCTTC.

The CDR3 DNA reads as TGTGCCAGTAGTGCATCGATTTTGGACGAGCAGTACTTC. It is translated as CASSASILDEQYF. The chain couples TRBV19 to TRBJ2-7; D is unclear. The V gene's germline CDR1 is LNHDA and CDR2 SQIVND (reference sequence). CDR3 length equals 13 residues. With 5 bases removed from V and 5 bases from J, the gap between germline ends came to 13 bases.

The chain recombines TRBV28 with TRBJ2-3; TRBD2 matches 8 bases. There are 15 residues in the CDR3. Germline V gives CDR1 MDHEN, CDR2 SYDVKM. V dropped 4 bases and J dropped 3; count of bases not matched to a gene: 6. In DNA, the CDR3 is TGTGCCAGCAGTTGGTCGGGAGGGCGAACAGATACGCAGTATTTT. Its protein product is CASSWSGGRTDTQYF.

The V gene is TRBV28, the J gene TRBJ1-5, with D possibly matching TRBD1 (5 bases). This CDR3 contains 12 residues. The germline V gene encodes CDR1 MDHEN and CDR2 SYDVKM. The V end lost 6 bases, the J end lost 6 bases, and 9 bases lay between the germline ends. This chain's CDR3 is CASRGAPQPQHF. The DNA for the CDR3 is TGTGCCAGCAGAGGGGCCCCTCAGCCCCAGCATTTT.

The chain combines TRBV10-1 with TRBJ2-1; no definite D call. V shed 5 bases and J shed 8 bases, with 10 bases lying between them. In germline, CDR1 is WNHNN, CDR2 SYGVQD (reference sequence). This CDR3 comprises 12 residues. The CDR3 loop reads CASSYNRDEQFF. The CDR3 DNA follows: TGCGCCAGCAGTTATAATAGGGATGAGCAGTTCTTC.

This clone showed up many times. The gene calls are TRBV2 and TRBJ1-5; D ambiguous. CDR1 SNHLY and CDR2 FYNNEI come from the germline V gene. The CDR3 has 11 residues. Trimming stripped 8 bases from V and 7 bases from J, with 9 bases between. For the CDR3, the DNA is TGTGCCAGCGGAATAAGCCAGCCCCAGCATTTT. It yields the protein CASGISQPQHF.

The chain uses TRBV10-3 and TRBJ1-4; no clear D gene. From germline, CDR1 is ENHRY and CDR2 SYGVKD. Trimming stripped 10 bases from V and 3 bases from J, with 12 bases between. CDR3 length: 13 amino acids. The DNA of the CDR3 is TGTGCCACCAAGTCCGGAGCTAATGAAAAACTGTTTTTT. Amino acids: CATKSGANEKLFF.

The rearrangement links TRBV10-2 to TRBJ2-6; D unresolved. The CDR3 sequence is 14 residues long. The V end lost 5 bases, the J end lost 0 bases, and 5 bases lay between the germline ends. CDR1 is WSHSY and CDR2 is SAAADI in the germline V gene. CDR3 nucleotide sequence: TGCGCCAGCAGTTCGGTCTCTGGGGCCAACGTCCTGACTTTC. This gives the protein CASSSVSGANVLTF.

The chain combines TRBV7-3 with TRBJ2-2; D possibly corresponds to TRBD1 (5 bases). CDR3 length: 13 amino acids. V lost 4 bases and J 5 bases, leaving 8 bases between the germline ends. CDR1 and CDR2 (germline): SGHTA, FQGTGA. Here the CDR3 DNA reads TGTGCCAGCAGCTATTCAGGGACCGGGGAGCTGTTTTTT. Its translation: CASSYSGTGELFF.

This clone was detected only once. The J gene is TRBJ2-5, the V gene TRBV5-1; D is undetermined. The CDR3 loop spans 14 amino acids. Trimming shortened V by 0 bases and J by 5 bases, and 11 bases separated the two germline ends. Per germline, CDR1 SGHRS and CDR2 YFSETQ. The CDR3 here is CASSLANPQETQYF. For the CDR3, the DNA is TGCGCCAGCAGCTTGGCCAACCCTCAGGAGACCCAGTACTTC.

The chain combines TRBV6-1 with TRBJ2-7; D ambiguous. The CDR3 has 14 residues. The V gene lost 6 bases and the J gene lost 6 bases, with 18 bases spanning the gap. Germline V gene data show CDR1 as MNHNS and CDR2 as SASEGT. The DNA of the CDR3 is TGTGCCAGCAGCCTCCTCGGTCTCGATATCGAGCAGTACTTC. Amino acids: CASSLLGLDIEQYF.

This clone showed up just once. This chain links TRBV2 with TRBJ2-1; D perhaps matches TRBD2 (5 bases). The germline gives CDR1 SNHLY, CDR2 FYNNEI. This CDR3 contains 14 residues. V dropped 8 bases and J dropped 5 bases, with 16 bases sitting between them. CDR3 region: CASGQETIHNEQFF. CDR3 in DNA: TGTGCCAGCGGTCAGGAGACTATCCACAATGAGCAGTTCTTC.